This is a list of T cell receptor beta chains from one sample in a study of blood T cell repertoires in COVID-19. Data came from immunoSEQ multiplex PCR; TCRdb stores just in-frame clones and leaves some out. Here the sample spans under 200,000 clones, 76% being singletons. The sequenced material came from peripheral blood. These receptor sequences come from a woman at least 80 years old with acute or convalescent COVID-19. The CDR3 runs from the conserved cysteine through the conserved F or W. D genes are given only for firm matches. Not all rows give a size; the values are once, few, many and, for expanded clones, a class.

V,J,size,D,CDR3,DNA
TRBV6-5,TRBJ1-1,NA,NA,CASSYSQSTEAFF,TGTGCCAGCAGTTACAGTCAGTCCACTGAAGCTTTCTTT
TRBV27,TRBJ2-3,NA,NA,CASSLFGESATDTQYF,TGTGCCAGCAGTTTATTTGGGGAGTCGGCCACAGATACGCAGTATTTT
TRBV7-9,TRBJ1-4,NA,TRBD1,CASSLGTDNEKLFF,TGTGCCAGCAGCTTGGGGACAGACAATGAAAAACTGTTTTTT
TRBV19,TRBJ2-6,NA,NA,CASSIDQVTAYSGANVLTF,TGTGCCAGTAGTATAGATCAGGTGACAGCTTACTCTGGGGCCAACGTCCTGACTTTC
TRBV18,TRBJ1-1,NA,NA,CASSPSRDTEAFF,TGTGCCAGCTCACCGTCCAGGGACACTGAAGCTTTCTTT
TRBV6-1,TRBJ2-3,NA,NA,CASSEGVSSTDTQYF,TGTGCCAGCAGTGAAGGAGTTTCAAGCACAGATACGCAGTATTTT
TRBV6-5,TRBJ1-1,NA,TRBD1,CASSRAGGTEAFF,TGTGCCAGCAGTAGGGCAGGGGGCACTGAAGCTTTCTTT
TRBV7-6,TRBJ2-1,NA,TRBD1,CASSPQDRILGEQFF,TGTGCCAGCAGCCCTCAGGACAGGATCCTCGGTGAGCAGTTCTTC
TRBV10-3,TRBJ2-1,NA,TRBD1,CAISDAGTGGNEQFF,TGTGCCATCAGTGACGCCGGGACAGGGGGCAATGAGCAGTTCTTC
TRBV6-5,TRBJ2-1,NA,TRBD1,CASSYSRGQNFNEQFF,TGTGCCAGCAGTTACTCGAGGGGACAGAACTTCAATGAGCAGTTCTTC
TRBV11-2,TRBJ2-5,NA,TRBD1,CASSRDGRGPETQYF,TGTGCCAGCAGCAGAGATGGCAGGGGGCCAGAGACCCAGTACTTC
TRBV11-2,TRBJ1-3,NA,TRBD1,CASSLLQGSGNTIYF,TGTGCCAGCAGCTTATTACAGGGGTCGGGAAACACCATATATTTT
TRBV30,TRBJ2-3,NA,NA,CAWTRTSTDTQYF,TGTGCCTGGACTCGGACTTCCACAGATACGCAGTATTTT
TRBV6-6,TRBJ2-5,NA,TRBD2,CASSYRTSGRETQYF,TGTGCCAGCAGTTACCGGACTAGCGGACGAGAGACCCAGTACTTC
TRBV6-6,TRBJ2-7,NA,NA,CASSQRQFLMYF,TGTGCCAGCAGCCAACGACAGTTTCTCATGTACTTC
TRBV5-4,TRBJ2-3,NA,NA,CATRGTPSTDTQYF,TGTGCCACCCGAGGAACGCCTAGCACAGATACGCAGTATTTT
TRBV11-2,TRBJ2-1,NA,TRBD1,CASSRGQGGNEQFF,TGTGCCAGCAGCCGGGGACAGGGCGGGAATGAGCAGTTCTTC
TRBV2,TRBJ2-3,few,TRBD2,CASRRGGIGRLSTDTQYF,TGTGCCAGCAGGCGGGGGGGGATAGGACGCCTTAGCACAGATACGCAGTATTTT
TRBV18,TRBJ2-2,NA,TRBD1,CASSPVPGQGAIIGELFF,TGTGCCAGCTCGCCAGTCCCGGGACAGGGGGCAATAATCGGGGAGCTGTTTTTT
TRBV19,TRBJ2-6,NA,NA,CASSDARLSGANVLTF,TGTGCCAGTAGCGACGCCAGACTATCCGGGGCCAACGTCCTGACTTTC
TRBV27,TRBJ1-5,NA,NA,CASSADLGGARQPQHF,TGTGCCAGCAGTGCCGATCTCGGGGGGGCACGACAGCCCCAGCATTTT
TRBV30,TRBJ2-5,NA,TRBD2,CAWAGGGTVEETQYF,TGTGCCTGGGCCGGGGGGGGTACAGTGGAAGAGACCCAGTACTTC
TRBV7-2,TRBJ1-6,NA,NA,CASSLKGSGFNNSPLHF,TGTGCCAGCAGCTTAAAAGGAAGCGGATTCAATAATTCACCCCTCCACTTT
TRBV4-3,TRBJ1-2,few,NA,CASSQDRRVGGYTF,TGCGCCAGCAGCCAAGATCGGAGGGTGGGGGGCTACACCTTC
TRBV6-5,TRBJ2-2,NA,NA,CASSYEGEENTGELFF,TGTGCCAGCAGTTATGAGGGGGAAGAGAACACCGGGGAGCTGTTTTTT
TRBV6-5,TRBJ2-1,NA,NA,CASRARDFNYEQFF,TGTGCCAGCAGAGCCCGGGACTTCAACTATGAGCAGTTCTTC
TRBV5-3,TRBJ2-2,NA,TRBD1,CARSQGECTGELFF,TGTGCCAGAAGCCAGGGGGAGTGCACCGGGGAGCTGTTTTTT
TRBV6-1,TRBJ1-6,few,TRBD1,CASSDGTAYNSPLHF,TGTGCCAGCAGTGATGGGACAGCCTATAATTCACCCCTCCACTTT
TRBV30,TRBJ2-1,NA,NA,CAWQTGSSYNEQFF,TGTGCCTGGCAAACAGGGAGCTCCTACAATGAGCAGTTCTTC
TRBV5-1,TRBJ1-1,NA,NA,CASSTLSGTEAFF,TGCGCCAGCAGCACCTTATCCGGGACAGAAGCTTTCTTT
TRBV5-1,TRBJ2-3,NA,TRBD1,CASSWGDRGLHTDTQYF,TGCGCCAGCAGCTGGGGGGACAGGGGCCTCCACACAGATACGCAGTATTTT
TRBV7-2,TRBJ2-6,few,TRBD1,CASSPRTGYGAGANVLTF,TGTGCCAGCAGCCCTAGGACAGGGTACGGTGCTGGGGCCAACGTCCTGACTTTC
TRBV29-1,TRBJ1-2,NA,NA,CSVAHLTRDLSGYTF,TGCAGCGTTGCGCACCTCACCAGGGATTTGAGTGGCTACACCTTC
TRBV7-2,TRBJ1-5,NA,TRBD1,CASSLGTGGDGQPQHF,TGTGCCAGCAGCTTGGGGACAGGCGGGGATGGTCAGCCCCAGCATTTT
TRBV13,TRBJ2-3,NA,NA,CASSLVHVEGTDTQYF,TGTGCCAGCAGCTTAGTCCACGTTGAGGGCACAGATACGCAGTATTTT
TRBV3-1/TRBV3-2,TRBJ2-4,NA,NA,CASSQLTGTANIQYF,TGTGCCAGCAGCCAACTTACAGGGACGGCAAACATTCAGTACTTC
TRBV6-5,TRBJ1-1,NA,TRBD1,CASSYEAGTGNTEAFF,TGTGCCAGCAGTTACGAGGCCGGGACAGGGAACACTGAAGCTTTCTTT
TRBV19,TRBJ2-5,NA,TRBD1,CASSIGGTGLQETQYF,TGTGCCAGTAGTATAGGAGGGACAGGGTTGCAAGAGACCCAGTACTTC
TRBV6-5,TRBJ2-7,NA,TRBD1,CASRTGSYEQYF,TGTGCCAGCAGGACAGGGAGTTACGAGCAGTACTTC
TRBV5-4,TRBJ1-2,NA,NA,CASSYWLPRTANYGYTF,TGTGCCAGCAGCTATTGGTTGCCCCGGACAGCTAACTATGGCTACACCTTC
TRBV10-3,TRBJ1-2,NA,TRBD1,CAISETGGPDYGYTF,TGTGCCATCAGTGAAACAGGGGGTCCGGACTATGGCTACACCTTC
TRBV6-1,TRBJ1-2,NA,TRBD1,CASSEGGQPNYGYTF,TGTGCCAGCAGTGAAGGGGGACAGCCAAACTATGGCTACACCTTC